The T cell receptor beta chain under discussion was sequenced for a study of blood T cell repertoires in COVID-19 (dated by TCRdb to the early 2020s). General notes on the study: Samples from collaborators originated in the United States, Italy and Spain and spanned both the acute and convalescent phases of COVID-19. The prospective study material was composed of cDNA or gDNA derived from T cells, B-cell-depleted T cells, or PBMCs. Deeply sampled blood TCRbeta repertoires from subjects exposed to, actively infected with, or recovered from COVID-19 were included in the dataset. The repertoires were released in a freely available public database intended as a resource for research on the immune response to SARS-CoV-2. The samples were drawn from two sources: the first 160 participants of the ongoing ImmuneRACE study, and 1,254 subjects contributed by 6 global collaborators. A de-identified subject ID, COVID-19 status, age in years and sex were almost always included in the sample metadata. Where available, HLA class I and class II types were obtained from metadata supplied by the sample provider rather than from assay-based typing. General findings and caveats noted by the study authors: How much clinical and demographic metadata was included differed by source and by participant, and the metadata was provided uncurated.

In Seattle, one collaborating source enrolled patients while the infection was active and tracked those patients longitudinally over the course of disease. Each collaborating institution followed its own protocols to collect whole blood in K2EDTA tubes. Collaborator samples were shipped for TCRbeta analysis as frozen whole blood, isolated PBMCs, or DNA extracted from either sample type. TCRbeta CDR3 regions were amplified from genomic DNA using the immunoSEQ Assay, a bias-controlled multiplex PCR. Per the source publication's procedure: The number of nucleated cells in each sample was estimated by amplification of reference gene primers within the assay. To quantify the absolute abundance of each unique TCRbeta CDR3 rearrangement, sequence reads were collapsed and filtered. Productive Simpson clonality was computed per sample as the square root of Simpson's diversity index over productive rearrangements. Held by TCRdb, this immuneACCESS table contains in-frame sequences only and omits some clones. Under half of the omission traces to an unresolved V gene where checked; the cause of the rest is unknown. The V and J calls and clone size are taken from that table; D and trimming were inferred from the DNA. The sample table shows more than 300,000 clones, and approximately 87% are seen once. The ten largest clones take up about 10% of the sample.

Concerning this clone itself: Its binding antigen is unknown. Within one base of it there is no much larger clone, and no base qualities were kept.

Measured from the cysteine to the phenylalanine, the CDR3 is 14 residues long. Kept here is only the CDR3 DNA, which spans 42 bases and is read in frame from base 1. V loses 4 bases at its end and J loses 8 bases; junction bases beyond the gene matches: 5. CDR1 LGHNA and CDR2 YSLEER were looked up in the germline V gene. The origin of this receptor is a woman in her twenties or thirties with COVID-19, enrolled during active disease. The sample consisted of peripheral blood. Here the chain combines TRBV4-3 and TRBJ2-1; TRBD2 agrees with 10 junctional bases. The nucleotides are TGCGCCAGCAGCCCGTGGCTAGCGGGAGATGAGCAGTTCTTC. Its protein product is CASSPWLAGDEQFF.